These 23 T cell receptor beta chains were all obtained from the same sample, sequenced in a study of blood T cell repertoires in COVID-19 (dated by TCRdb to 2019 to 2021). Libraries were prepared through the immunoSEQ multiplex PCR assay. This is the immuneACCESS table as TCRdb keeps it, with only in-frame sequences that have V and J called. A part of the clones is gone; compared with another copy, unresolved V genes explain less than half, and the rest is unexplained. This sample gives 150,000 to 180,000 clones in total; about 85% of them show up just once. The top ten hold around 0.63% of the sample. The sample taken for sequencing was peripheral blood. The receptors derive from a man aged 55 to 69 with COVID-19, enrolled during active disease.

This chain joins TRBV29-1 and TRBJ2-2; TRBD1 matches at 8 bases. Germline V lookup: CDR1 SQVTM, CDR2 ANQGSEA. V gave up 6 bases and J gave up 4 bases; unmatched junction bases: 7. CDR3 length: 14 residues. In nucleotides, the CDR3 is TGCAGCGTCGGACAGGGATCCCTCACCGGGGAGCTGTTTTTT. Protein sequence: CSVGQGSLTGELFF.

This clone appeared once. The chain joins TRBV11-3 to TRBJ2-1, with 8 nucleotides matching TRBD2. This CDR3 is built from 14 residues. Germline-derived CDR1 and CDR2 are SGHNT and YENEEA. V lost 5 bases, J lost 5 bases, and 5 bases stayed unmatched. CDR3 DNA sequence: TGTGCCAGCAGCGCGGGGGGCTCGGACAATGAGCAGTTCTTC. This encodes CASSAGGSDNEQFF. The entire variable domain, with the rest obtained from reference TRBV11-3 and TRBJ2-1, is as follows: EAGVVQSPRYKIIEKKQPVAFWCNPISGHNTLYWYLQNLGQGPELLIRYENEEAVDDSQLPKDRFSAERLKGVDSTLKIQPAELGDSAVYLCASSAGGSDNEQFFGPGTRLTVL.

The chain links TRBV25-1 to TRBJ1-5, with TRBD1 as a possible D gene (5 bases). The CDR3 is 16 residues long. CDR1 MGHDK and CDR2 SYGVNS come from the germline V gene. The V end lost 8 bases, the J end lost 2 bases, and 19 bases lay between the germline ends. CDR3 in DNA: TGTGCCAGCTCCGAAGGAGGGGTCGGGGGCAATCAGCCCCAGCATTTT. Amino acids: CASSEGGVGGNQPQHF.

This clone occurred a few times. The CDR3 protein is CASSFQANTEAFF. In DNA, the CDR3 is TGTGCCAGCAGCTTCCAGGCGAACACTGAAGCTTTCTTT. The chain combines TRBV7-2 with TRBJ1-1; D is ambiguous. Trimming cost V 3 bases and J 1 base, with 6 bases left between them. The CDR3 is 13 amino acids. CDR1 is SGHTA, CDR2 FQGNSA, per germline.

V usage is TRBV28 and J usage is TRBJ2-7, with TRBD2 as a possible D gene (5 bases). Germline V lookup: CDR1 MDHEN, CDR2 SYDVKM. Trimming cost V 7 bases and J 0 bases, with 13 bases left between them. This CDR3 spans 14 amino acids. CDR3 loop: CASIGGPSSYEQYF. CDR3 DNA sequence: TGTGCCAGCATCGGCGGGCCGAGCTCCTACGAGCAGTACTTC.

This chain links TRBV6-6 with TRBJ1-2; 7 positions match TRBD1. Germline trimming cut 7 bases from V and 2 bases from J; bases unmatched to any gene: 7. The CDR3 loop spans 14 amino acids. Germline CDR1 reads MNHNY; CDR2 reads SVGAGI (reference sequence). CDR3 DNA sequence: TGTGCCAGCATCCTACAGGGGAGGAACTATGGCTACACCTTC. It yields the protein CASILQGRNYGYTF.

The V call is TRBV10-3, the J call TRBJ1-6; 8 bases fit TRBD1. This CDR3 has 15 amino acids. Per germline, CDR1 ENHRY and CDR2 SYGVKD. Trimming removed 6 bases from V and 1 base from J; junction bases left unmatched: 2. The CDR3 loop reads CAIRTGESYNSPLHF. CDR3 coding DNA: TGTGCCATCAGGACAGGGGAGTCCTATAATTCACCCCTCCACTTT.

The chain employs TRBV11-1 and TRBJ2-7, with D tentatively TRBD2 (6 bases). The CDR3 length is 16 residues. The germline gives CDR1 SGHAT, CDR2 FQDESV (reference sequence). Trimming took 2 bases from V and 3 from J, leaving 17 bases between them. The chain's CDR3 is CASSLRPGGTVYEQYF. The CDR3 coding sequence is TGTGCCAGCAGCTTAAGACCAGGCGGGACCGTCTACGAGCAGTACTTC.

The V and J genes are TRBV27 and TRBJ2-5; D uncertain. Germline lookup yields CDR1 MNHEY and CDR2 SMNVEV (reference sequence). The CDR3 sequence is 13 residues long. Trimming stripped 3 bases from V and 5 bases from J, with 10 bases between. This chain's CDR3 is CASSFNLRETQYF. The DNA of the CDR3 is TGTGCCAGCAGTTTCAATTTGCGGGAGACCCAGTACTTC.

The chain joins TRBV7-8 to TRBJ1-3; 8 nucleotides match TRBD1. V shed 4 bases and J 3 bases; nucleotides not matched to a gene: 8. Germline V lookup: CDR1 SGHVS, CDR2 FQNEAQ. The CDR3 covers 16 residues. The CDR3 DNA sequence: TGTGCCAGCAGCTCCGGGACAGGAACTAGTGGAAACACCATATATTTT. Translating gives CASSSGTGTSGNTIYF.

The CDR3 DNA reads TGTGCCACTTCAGGGGGCAGGAACTCTGGAAACACCATATATTTT. Protein: CATSGGRNSGNTIYF. The rearrangement uses TRBV11-2 and TRBJ1-3, with 8 bases matching TRBD1. This CDR3 comprises 15 residues. V lost 10 bases and J lost 0; bases outside the gene matches: 8. In germline, CDR1 is SGHAT, CDR2 FQNNGV.

This clone was recorded a few times. At the DNA level, this CDR3 is encoded by other sequences in the same sample as well. J is TRBJ1-4 and V is TRBV18; unclear D gene. Trimming left V 3 bases short and J 4 bases short, with 6 bases between. The CDR3 is made up of 13 amino acids. Germline assignment: CDR1 KGHSH and CDR2 LQKENI. Written as DNA, the CDR3 is TGTGCCAGCTCACCGGGCCGTAATGAAAAACTGTTTTTT. This encodes CASSPGRNEKLFF.

The genes are TRBV18 and TRBJ1-3; TRBD1 is a possible D gene (5 bases). This CDR3 is built from 15 residues. Germline loops: CDR1 KGHSH, CDR2 LQKENI. The V gene lost 4 bases and the J gene lost 0 bases, with 10 bases spanning the gap. CDR3 bases: TGTGCCAGCTCACTATCAGGGTCCTCTGGAAACACCATATATTTT. This translates into CASSLSGSSGNTIYF.

The chain combines TRBV5-4 with TRBJ1-4, with D possibly TRBD1 on 5 matching bases. CDR1 is SGHNT and CDR2 is YYREEE in the germline V gene (reference sequence). CDR3 length: 14 amino acids. Trimming removed 0 bases at V and 3 bases at J, with 6 bases between. CDR3 amino acids: CASSLGQPNEKLFF. CDR3 coding DNA: TGTGCCAGCAGCTTGGGACAGCCTAATGAAAAACTGTTTTTT. Full variable domain (outside the CDR3, taken from reference TRBV5-4 and TRBJ1-4): ETGVTQSPTHLIKTRGQQVTLRCSSQSGHNTVSWYQQALGQGPQFIFQYYREEENGRGNFPPRFSGLQFPNYSSELNVNALELDDSALYLCASSLGQPNEKLFFGSGTQLSVL.

The rearrangement links TRBV4-3 to TRBJ2-3, with D maybe TRBD1 (5 bases). V was shortened by 0 bases and J by 5 bases, with 6 bases between the two germline ends. The CDR3 length is 13 residues. CDR1 and CDR2 (germline): LGHNA, YSLEER. The DNA of the CDR3 is TGCGCCAGCAGCCAAGATAGGGGAGATACGCAGTATTTT. This translates into CASSQDRGDTQYF.

This clone was seen just once. J is TRBJ1-1 and V is TRBV24-1; tentative D call: TRBD1 (5 bases). The V end lost 6 bases, the J end lost 1 base, and 11 bases lay between the germline ends. Per germline, CDR1 KGHDR and CDR2 SFDVKD. The CDR3 is 14 amino acids. The CDR3 loop is CATSTGERNTEAFF. CDR3 sequence (DNA): TGTGCCACCAGTACGGGGGAGAGGAACACTGAAGCTTTCTTT.

This clone has only a few counts. The chain links TRBV12-3 or TRBV12-4 to TRBJ1-5; D not certain. V was clipped by 8 bases and J by 5 bases, with 10 bases between them. The CDR3 spans 12 residues. The CDR3 sequence: CASREEDQPQHF. CDR3 nucleotide sequence: TGTGCCAGCCGGGAAGAGGATCAGCCCCAGCATTTT.

The V and J genes are TRBV7-9 and TRBJ1-2; tentative D call: TRBD1 (6 bases). Germline-derived CDR1 and CDR2 are SEHNR and FQNEAQ (reference sequence). V dropped 2 bases and J dropped 8 bases, with 21 bases sitting between them. The CDR3 runs to 16 residues. CDR3 loop: CASSLRPTGRGGGYTF. CDR3 in DNA: TGTGCCAGCAGCTTACGACCTACAGGGCGAGGAGGAGGCTACACCTTC.

The rearrangement uses TRBV3-1 (or the pseudogene TRBV3-2) and TRBJ2-1, with 9 bases matching TRBD2. V lost 3 bases and J lost 9; bases outside the gene matches: 3. The CDR3 is 13 amino acids. The germline CDR1 and CDR2 sequences are LGHDT and YNNKEL (reference sequence). CDR3 DNA: TGTGCCAGCAGCCACGGGACTAGCAGTGAGCAGTTCTTC. It encodes CASSHGTSSEQFF.

This chain links TRBV2 with TRBJ1-5; TRBD1 matches 7 bases. V was clipped by 3 bases and J by 0 bases; unmatched bases: 5. CDR3 length: 16 residues. Per the germline V gene, CDR1 is SNHLY and CDR2 is FYNNEI. Here the CDR3 reads CASSDKTGTSNQPQHF. CDR3 bases: TGTGCCAGCAGTGATAAGACAGGGACTAGCAATCAGCCCCAGCATTTT.

V is TRBV6-4 and J is TRBJ2-1, with D perhaps TRBD1 (6 bases). The CDR3 loop spans 13 amino acids. The germline V gene encodes CDR1 MRHNA and CDR2 SNTAGT. Deletions cut 5 bases from V and 6 bases from J, with 11 bases between. This CDR3 is CASSSQQGNEQFF. The CDR3 coding sequence is TGTGCCAGCAGTTCCCAACAGGGCAATGAGCAGTTCTTC.

The chain links TRBV3-1 (or the pseudogene TRBV3-2) to TRBJ2-5, with a tentative D call TRBD1 (6 bases). Per germline, CDR1 LGHDT and CDR2 YNNKEL (reference sequence). V gave up 3 bases and J gave up 2 bases, with 10 bases separating them. This CDR3 has 14 amino acids. The DNA for the CDR3 is TGTGCCAGCAGCCACAGGACAGCACAAGAGACCCAGTACTTC. Translated, it gives CASSHRTAQETQYF.

This chain uses TRBV19 with TRBJ2-3; 11 bases map to TRBD2. The CDR3 loop spans 16 amino acids. The germline CDR1 and CDR2 sequences are LNHDA and SQIVND (reference sequence). V was clipped by 1 base and J by 3 bases; unmatched bases: 3. The CDR3 DNA is TGTGCCAGTAGTATAGGACTAGCGGGGACAACAGATACGCAGTATTTT. This gives the protein CASSIGLAGTTDTQYF.